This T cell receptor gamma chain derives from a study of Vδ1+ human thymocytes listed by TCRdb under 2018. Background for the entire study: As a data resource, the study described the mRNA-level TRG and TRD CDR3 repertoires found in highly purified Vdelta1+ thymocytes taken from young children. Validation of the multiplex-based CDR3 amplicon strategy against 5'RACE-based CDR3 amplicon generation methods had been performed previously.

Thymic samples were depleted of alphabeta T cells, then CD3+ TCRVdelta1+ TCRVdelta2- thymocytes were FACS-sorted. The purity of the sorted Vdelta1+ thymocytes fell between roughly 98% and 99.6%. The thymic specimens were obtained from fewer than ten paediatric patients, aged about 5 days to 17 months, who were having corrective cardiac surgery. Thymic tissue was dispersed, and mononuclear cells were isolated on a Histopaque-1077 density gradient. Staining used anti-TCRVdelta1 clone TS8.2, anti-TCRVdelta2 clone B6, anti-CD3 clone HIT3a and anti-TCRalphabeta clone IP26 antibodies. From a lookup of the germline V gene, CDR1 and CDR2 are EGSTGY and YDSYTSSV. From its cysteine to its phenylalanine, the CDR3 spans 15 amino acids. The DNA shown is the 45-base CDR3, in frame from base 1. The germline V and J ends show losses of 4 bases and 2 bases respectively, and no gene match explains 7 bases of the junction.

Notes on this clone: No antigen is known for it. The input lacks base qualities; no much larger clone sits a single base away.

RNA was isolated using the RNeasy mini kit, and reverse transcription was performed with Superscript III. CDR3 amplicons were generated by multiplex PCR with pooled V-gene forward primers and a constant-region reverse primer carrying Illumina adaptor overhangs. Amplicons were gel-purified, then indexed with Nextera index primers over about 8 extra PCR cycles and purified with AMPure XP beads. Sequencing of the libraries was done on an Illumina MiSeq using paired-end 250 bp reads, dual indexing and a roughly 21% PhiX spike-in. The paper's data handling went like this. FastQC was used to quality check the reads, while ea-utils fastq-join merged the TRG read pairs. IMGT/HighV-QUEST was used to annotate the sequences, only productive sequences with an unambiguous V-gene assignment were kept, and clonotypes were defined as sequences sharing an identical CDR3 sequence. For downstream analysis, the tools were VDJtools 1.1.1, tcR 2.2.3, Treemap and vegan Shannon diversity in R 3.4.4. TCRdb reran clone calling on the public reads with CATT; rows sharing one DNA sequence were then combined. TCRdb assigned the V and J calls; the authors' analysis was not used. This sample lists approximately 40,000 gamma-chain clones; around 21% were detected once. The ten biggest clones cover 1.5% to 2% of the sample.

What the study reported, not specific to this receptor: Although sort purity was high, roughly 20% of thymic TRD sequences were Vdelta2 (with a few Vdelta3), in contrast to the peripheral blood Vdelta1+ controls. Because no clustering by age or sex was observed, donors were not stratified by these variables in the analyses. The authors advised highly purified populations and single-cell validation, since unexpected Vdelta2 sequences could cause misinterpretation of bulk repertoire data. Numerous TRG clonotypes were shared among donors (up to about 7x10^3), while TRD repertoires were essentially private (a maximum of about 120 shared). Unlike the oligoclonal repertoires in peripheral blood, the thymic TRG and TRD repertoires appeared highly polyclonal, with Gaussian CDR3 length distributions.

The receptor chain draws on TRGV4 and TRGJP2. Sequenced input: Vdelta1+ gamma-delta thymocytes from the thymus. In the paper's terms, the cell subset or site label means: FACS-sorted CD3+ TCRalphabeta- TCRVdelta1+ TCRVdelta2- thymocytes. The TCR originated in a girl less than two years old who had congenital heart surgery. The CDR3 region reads CATWDGVSSDWIKTF. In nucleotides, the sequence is TGTGCCACCTGGGACGGTGTCAGTAGTGATTGGATCAAGACGTTT.